The clone carrying this T cell receptor (beta chain) has more than one count but fewer than ten. What it recognizes is unknown. This sample was included in a study of CD8 T cells in ankylosing spondylitis. Study results and limitations: Disease-linked clones proved CD8+ and comparatively uncommon in peripheral blood. In synovial fluid and blood from reactive arthritis, some motif variants were previously reported. Seemingly distinctive of ankylosing spondylitis blood was a TCR beta motif formed by eight highly homologous variants. According to the report, clones linked to the disease were significantly enriched in matched synovial fluid samples taken from ankylosing spondylitis patients.

Quantitative 5'-RACE with molecular barcodes was used to make the TCR beta libraries. TCRdb recomputed calls from the 5' RACE reads with MiXCR, one row per CDR3 protein. The sample carries about 390,000 distinct CDR3 sequences, 20% to 25% recorded once. Trimming took 3 bases from V and 2 from J, leaving 11 bases between them. The germline CDR1 and CDR2 sequences are DFQATT and SNEGSKA (reference sequence). This CDR3 comprises 13 residues. Sequences were obtained from blood, either unsorted or a sorted T cell fraction (not recorded which). The chain recombines TRBV20-1 with TRBJ2-7; D ambiguous. The sequence derives from a male donor with ankylosing spondylitis. CDR3 bases: TGCAGTGCTAGTCGTCCCAGTACCTACGAGCAGTACTTC. It yields the protein CSASRPSTYEQYF.